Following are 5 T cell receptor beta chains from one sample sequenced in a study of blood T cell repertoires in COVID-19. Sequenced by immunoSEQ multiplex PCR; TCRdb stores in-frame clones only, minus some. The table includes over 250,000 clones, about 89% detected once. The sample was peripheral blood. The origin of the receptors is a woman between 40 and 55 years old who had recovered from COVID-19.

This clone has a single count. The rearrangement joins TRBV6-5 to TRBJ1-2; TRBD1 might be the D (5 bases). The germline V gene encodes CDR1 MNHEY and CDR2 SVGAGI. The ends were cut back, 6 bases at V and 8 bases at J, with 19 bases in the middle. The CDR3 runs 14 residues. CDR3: CASSVLPGLAGYTF. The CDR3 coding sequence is TGTGCCAGCAGCGTTTTGCCGGGACTCGCAGGCTACACCTTC.

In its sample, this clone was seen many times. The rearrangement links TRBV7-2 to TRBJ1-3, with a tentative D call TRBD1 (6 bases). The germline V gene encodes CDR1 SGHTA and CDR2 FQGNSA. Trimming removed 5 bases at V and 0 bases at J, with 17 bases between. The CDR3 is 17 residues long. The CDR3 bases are TGTGCCAGCAGCAAACGGACGACAGGCCCCTCTGGAAACACCATATATTTT. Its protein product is CASSKRTTGPSGNTIYF.

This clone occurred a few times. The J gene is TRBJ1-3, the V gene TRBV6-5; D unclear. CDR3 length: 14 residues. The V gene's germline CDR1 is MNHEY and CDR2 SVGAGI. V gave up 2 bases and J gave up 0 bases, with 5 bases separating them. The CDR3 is CASSYGISGNTIYF. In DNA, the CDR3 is TGTGCCAGCAGTTACGGCATCTCTGGAAACACCATATATTTT.

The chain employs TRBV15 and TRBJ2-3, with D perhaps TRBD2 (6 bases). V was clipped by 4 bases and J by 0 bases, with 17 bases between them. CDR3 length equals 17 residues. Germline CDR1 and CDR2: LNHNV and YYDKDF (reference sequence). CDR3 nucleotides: TGTGCCACCAGCAACCCCAGTAGCGGTTCTAGCACAGATACGCAGTATTTT. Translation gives CATSNPSSGSSTDTQYF.

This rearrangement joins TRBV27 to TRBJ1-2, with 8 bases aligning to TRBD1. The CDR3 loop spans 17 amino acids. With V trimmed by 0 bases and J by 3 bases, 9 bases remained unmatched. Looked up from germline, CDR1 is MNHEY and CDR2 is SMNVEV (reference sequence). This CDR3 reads CASSLSRTGTGDYGYTF. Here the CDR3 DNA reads TGTGCCAGCAGTTTATCCCGGACCGGGACAGGAGACTATGGCTACACCTTC.